The rows below give T cell receptor beta chains drawn from one sample of a study of T cells in Graves' hyperthyroidism and ophthalmopathy. Using its own MiXCR run on the multiplex PCR reads, TCRdb lists one record per CDR3 protein. The sample includes approximately 590,000 distinct CDR3 sequences, approximately 14% of them seen just once. Sample: blood. Source of these receptors: a woman between 25 and 40 years old with Graves' hyperthyroidism. Each CDR3 is given with its conserved first and last residue. A D gene is named only where the DNA matches it firmly. Rows may omit the clone size; those that give it use once, few, many or a size class.

d_gene: -; abundance: once; v_gene: TRBV6-1; j_gene: TRBJ1-2; CDR3aa: CAAFDVSTNYGYTF; CDR3nt: TGTGCCGCTTTTGACGTATCGACCAATTATGGCTACACCTTC
d_gene: TRBD2; abundance: many; v_gene: TRBV20-1; j_gene: TRBJ2-1; CDR3aa: CSAYTSVLSRGNEQFF; CDR3nt: TGCAGTGCCTATACTAGCGTACTATCACGAGGTAATGAGCAGTTCTTC
d_gene: -; abundance: -; v_gene: TRBV6-1; j_gene: TRBJ1-2; CDR3aa: CASYENYGYTF; CDR3nt: TGTGCCAGCTACGAAAACTATGGCTACACCTTC
d_gene: TRBD2; abundance: -; v_gene: TRBV12-3/TRBV12-4; j_gene: TRBJ2-7; CDR3aa: CASSSVETSSKPYEQYF; CDR3nt: TGTGCCAGCAGTTCCGTCGAGACTAGCTCAAAACCCTACGAGCAGTACTTC
d_gene: -; abundance: few; v_gene: TRBV7-2; j_gene: TRBJ2-1; CDR3aa: CASSLDQYNYNEQFF; CDR3nt: TGTGCCAGCAGCTTAGATCAGTATAACTACAATGAGCAGTTCTTC
d_gene: -; abundance: once; v_gene: TRBV10-3; j_gene: TRBJ2-5; CDR3aa: CAISESRGETQYF; CDR3nt: TGTGCCATCAGTGAGTCTCGCGGGGAGACCCAGTACTTC
d_gene: TRBD2; abundance: few; v_gene: TRBV28; j_gene: TRBJ2-3; CDR3aa: CASSFPSGRTDTQYF; CDR3nt: TGTGCCAGCAGTTTTCCTAGCGGGCGGACAGATACGCAGTATTTT
d_gene: -; abundance: many; v_gene: TRBV27; j_gene: TRBJ1-1; CDR3aa: CASSRRAHTEAFF; CDR3nt: TGTGCCAGCAGTCGCAGGGCCCACACTGAAGCTTTCTTT
d_gene: TRBD1; abundance: many; v_gene: TRBV3-1; j_gene: TRBJ2-7; CDR3aa: CASMGQAHEQYF; CDR3nt: TGTGCCAGCATGGGACAGGCCCACGAGCAGTACTTC
d_gene: -; abundance: -; v_gene: TRBV3-1; j_gene: TRBJ2-6; CDR3aa: CASSHLLGPYSGANVLTF; CDR3nt: TGTGCCAGCAGCCACCTACTAGGCCCTTACTCTGGGGCCAACGTCCTGACTTTC
d_gene: -; abundance: many; v_gene: TRBV12-3/TRBV12-4; j_gene: TRBJ1-5; CDR3aa: CASTMGQNRYPIQPQHF; CDR3nt: TGTGCCAGCACCATGGGACAAAATCGTTATCCCATCCAGCCCCAGCATTTT